This TCR beta chain derives from a study of T cells in Graves' hyperthyroidism and ophthalmopathy. Study overall: Before any treatment, at initial diagnosis, peripheral blood was collected. Findings and caveats of the study: Most thyroid clonotypes that were expanded above 0.001 also turned up in blood.

Amplification of TCR beta CDR3 regions was performed using RNA transcripts as template. Using the HTBI primer set, a first-round RT-PCR was run on the TCR CDR3. TCRdb re-analysed the multiplex PCR reads in MiXCR, keeping a single row per CDR3 protein. Of 500,000 or so distinct CDR3 sequences in the sample, around 15% are singletons; the top ten hold roughly 29%. It was 8 to 10 ml of fresh peripheral blood that supplied the PBMCs. This clonotype was counted only a few times. Its antigen is currently unknown. The sequenced material came from blood. This sequence originates from a woman in her twenties or thirties with Graves' ophthalmopathy.

CDR3 nucleotide sequence: TGCGCCAGCAGCCCTGCCGAGGGGGCCGGGGAGCTGTTTTTT. This codes for CASSPAEGAGELFF. The chain carries TRBV4-3 and TRBJ2-2, with D possibly matching TRBD1 (6 bases). The CDR3 loop spans 14 amino acids. V lost 4 bases, J lost 6 bases, and 12 bases lay in between. Germline V gives CDR1 LGHNA, CDR2 YSLEER.